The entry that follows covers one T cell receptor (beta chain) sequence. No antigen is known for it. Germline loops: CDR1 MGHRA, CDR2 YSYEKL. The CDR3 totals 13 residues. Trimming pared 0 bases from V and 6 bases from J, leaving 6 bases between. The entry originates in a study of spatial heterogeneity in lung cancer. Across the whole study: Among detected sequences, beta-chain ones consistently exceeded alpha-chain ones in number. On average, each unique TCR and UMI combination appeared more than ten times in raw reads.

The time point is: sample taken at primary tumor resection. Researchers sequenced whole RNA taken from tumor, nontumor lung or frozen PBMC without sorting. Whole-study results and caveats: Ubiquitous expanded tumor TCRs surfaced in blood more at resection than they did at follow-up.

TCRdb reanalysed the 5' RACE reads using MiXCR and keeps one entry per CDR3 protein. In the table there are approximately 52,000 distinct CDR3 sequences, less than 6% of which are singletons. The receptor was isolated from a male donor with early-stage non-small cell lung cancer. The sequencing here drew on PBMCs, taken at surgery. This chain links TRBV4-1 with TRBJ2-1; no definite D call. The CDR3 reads CASSQDRLNEQFF. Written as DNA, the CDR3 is TGCGCCAGCAGCCAAGATAGACTCAATGAGCAGTTCTTC.